The rows below give T cell receptor beta chains drawn from one sample of a study of blood T cell repertoires in COVID-19. Sequencing used immunoSEQ multiplex PCR; TCRdb keeps in-frame clones, though not all of them. The table lists some 140,000 clones, approximately 84% of them singletons. The sample taken for sequencing was peripheral blood. The receptors were gathered from a human donor in a cohort sampled during active COVID-19. Both conserved end residues are part of each CDR3. Fields, in order: V gene, J gene, clone size, CDR3 protein. Rows may omit the clone size; those that give it use once, few, many or a size class.

v_call: TRBV6-1
j_call: TRBJ1-1
clone_size: NA
cdr3_aa: CASKLDSINFTAFF

v_call: TRBV7-9
j_call: TRBJ1-1
clone_size: NA
cdr3_aa: CASSSYRVSQAFF

v_call: TRBV5-6
j_call: TRBJ1-5
clone_size: NA
cdr3_aa: CASSLSGSNQPQHF

v_call: TRBV7-8
j_call: TRBJ1-1
clone_size: NA
cdr3_aa: CASSLSGWEVPSLEAFF

v_call: TRBV9
j_call: TRBJ1-2
clone_size: few
cdr3_aa: CASSVAQEPYGYTF

v_call: TRBV19
j_call: TRBJ1-5
clone_size: NA
cdr3_aa: CASSMPGGPLAAQHF

v_call: TRBV7-8
j_call: TRBJ1-4
clone_size: NA
cdr3_aa: CASRVSITNEKLFF

v_call: TRBV14
j_call: TRBJ1-3
clone_size: NA
cdr3_aa: CASSRPGGIGNTIYF

v_call: TRBV6-6
j_call: TRBJ1-6
clone_size: NA
cdr3_aa: CASSYTSSYNSPLHF

v_call: TRBV6-2/TRBV6-3
j_call: TRBJ1-2
clone_size: NA
cdr3_aa: CASSHETDYGYTF

v_call: TRBV19
j_call: TRBJ1-2
clone_size: few
cdr3_aa: CASEPTGGNYGYTF